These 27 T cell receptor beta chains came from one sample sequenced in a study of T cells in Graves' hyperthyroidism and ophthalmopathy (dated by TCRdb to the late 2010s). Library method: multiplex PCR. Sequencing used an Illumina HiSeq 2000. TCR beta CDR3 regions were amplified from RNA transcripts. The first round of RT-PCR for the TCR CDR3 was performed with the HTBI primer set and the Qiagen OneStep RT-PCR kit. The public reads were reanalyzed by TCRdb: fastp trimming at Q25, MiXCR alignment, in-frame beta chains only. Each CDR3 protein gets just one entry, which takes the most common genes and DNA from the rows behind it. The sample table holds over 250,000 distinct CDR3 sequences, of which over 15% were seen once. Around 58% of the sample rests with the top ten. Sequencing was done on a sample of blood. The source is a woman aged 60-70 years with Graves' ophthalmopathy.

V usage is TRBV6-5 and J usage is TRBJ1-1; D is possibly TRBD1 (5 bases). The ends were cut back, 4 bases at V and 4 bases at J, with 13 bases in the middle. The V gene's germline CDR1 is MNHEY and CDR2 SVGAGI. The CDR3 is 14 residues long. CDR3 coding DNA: TGTGCCAGCAGTTGGGGCCGCATGGGCACTGAAGCTTTCTTT. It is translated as CASSWGRMGTEAFF.

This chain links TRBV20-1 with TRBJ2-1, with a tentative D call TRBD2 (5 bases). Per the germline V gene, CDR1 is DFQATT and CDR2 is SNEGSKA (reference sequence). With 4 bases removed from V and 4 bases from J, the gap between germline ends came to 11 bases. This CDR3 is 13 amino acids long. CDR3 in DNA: TGCAGTGCTACCCGGGATGAGTACAATGAGCAGTTCTTC. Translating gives CSATRDEYNEQFF.

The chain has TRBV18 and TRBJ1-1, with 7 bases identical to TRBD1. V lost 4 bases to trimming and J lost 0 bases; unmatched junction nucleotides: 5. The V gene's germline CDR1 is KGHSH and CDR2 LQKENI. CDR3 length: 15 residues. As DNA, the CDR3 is TGTGCCAGCTCACAAGGGGGCCAGATGAACACTGAAGCTTTCTTT. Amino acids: CASSQGGQMNTEAFF.

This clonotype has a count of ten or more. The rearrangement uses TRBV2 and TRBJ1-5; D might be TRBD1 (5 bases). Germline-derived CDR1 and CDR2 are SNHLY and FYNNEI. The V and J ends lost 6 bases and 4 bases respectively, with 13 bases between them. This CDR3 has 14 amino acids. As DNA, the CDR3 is TGTGCCAGCAGATGGGGGTGGGATAATCAGCCCCAGCATTTT. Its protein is CASRWGWDNQPQHF. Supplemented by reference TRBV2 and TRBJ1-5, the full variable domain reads EPEVTQTPSHQVTQMGQEVILRCVPISNHLYFYWYRQILGQKVEFLVSFYNNEISEKSEIFDDQFSVERPDGSNFTLKIRSTKLEDSAMYFCASRWGWDNQPQHFGDGTRLSIL.

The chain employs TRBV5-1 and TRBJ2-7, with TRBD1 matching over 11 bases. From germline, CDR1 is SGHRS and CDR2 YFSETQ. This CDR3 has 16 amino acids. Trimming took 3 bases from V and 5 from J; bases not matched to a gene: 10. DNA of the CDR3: TGCGCCAGCAGCTCGGGATTTAGGACAGGGGGCAACGAGCAGTACTTC. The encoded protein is CASSSGFRTGGNEQYF.

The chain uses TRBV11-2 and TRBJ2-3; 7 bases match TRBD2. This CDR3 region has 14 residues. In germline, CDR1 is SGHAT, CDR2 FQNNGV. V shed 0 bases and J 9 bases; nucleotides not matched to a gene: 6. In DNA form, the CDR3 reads TGTGCCAGCAGCTTAGAGGGGGGGGTCCAGACGCAGTATTTT. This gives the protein CASSLEGGVQTQYF.

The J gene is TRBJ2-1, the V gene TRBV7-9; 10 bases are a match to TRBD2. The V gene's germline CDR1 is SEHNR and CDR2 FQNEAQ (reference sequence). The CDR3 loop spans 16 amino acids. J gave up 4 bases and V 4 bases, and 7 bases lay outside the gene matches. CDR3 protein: CASSYSGGTPYNEQFF. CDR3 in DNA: TGTGCCAGCAGCTATAGCGGGGGGACCCCTTACAATGAGCAGTTCTTC.

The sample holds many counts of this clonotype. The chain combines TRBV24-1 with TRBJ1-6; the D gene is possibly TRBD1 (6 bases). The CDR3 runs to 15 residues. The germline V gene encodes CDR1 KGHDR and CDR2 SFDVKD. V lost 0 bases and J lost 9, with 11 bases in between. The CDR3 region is CATSDLTRGSSPLHF. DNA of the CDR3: TGTGCCACCAGTGATTTGACCAGGGGAAGTTCACCCCTCCACTTT.

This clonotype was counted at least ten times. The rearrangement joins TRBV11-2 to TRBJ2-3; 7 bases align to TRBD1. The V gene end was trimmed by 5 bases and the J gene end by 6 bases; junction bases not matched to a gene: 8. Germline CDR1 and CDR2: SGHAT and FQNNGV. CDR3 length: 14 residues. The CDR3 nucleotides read TGTGCCAGCAGCAACCCAGGGGGTGGGGATACGCAGTATTTT. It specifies CASSNPGGGDTQYF.

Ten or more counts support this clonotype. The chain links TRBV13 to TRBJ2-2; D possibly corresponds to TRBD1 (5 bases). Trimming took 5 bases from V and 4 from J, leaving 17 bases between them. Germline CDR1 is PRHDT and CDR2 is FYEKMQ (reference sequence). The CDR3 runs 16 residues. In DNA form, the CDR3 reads TGTGCCAGCAGCAAGGCCCCGTCAGGGCTCACCGGGGAGCTGTTTTTT. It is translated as CASSKAPSGLTGELFF. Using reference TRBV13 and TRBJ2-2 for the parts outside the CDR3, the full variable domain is AAGVIQSPRHLIKEKRETATLKCYPIPRHDTVYWYQQGPGQDPQFLISFYEKMQSDKGSIPDRFSAQQFSDYHSELNMSSLELGDSALYFCASSKAPSGLTGELFFGEGSRLTVL.

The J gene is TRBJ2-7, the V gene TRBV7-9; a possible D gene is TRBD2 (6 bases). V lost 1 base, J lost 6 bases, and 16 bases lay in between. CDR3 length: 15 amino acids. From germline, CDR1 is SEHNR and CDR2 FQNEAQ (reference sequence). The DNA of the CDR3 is TGTGCCAGCAGCTTAGTTACCGGGGGAGTCGGCGAGCAGTACTTC. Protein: CASSLVTGGVGEQYF.

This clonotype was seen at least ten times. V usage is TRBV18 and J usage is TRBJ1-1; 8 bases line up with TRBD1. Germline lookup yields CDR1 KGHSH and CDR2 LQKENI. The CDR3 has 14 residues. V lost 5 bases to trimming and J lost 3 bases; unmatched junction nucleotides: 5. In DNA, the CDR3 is TGTGCCAGCTCATCGACGGACAGGGACACTGAAGCTTTCTTT. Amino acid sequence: CASSSTDRDTEAFF. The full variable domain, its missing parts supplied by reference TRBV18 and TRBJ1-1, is NAGVMQNPRHLVRRRGQEARLRCSPMKGHSHVYWYRQLPEEGLKFMVYLQKENIIDESGMPKERFSAEFPKEGPSILRIQQVVRGDSAAYFCASSSTDRDTEAFFGQGTRLTVV.

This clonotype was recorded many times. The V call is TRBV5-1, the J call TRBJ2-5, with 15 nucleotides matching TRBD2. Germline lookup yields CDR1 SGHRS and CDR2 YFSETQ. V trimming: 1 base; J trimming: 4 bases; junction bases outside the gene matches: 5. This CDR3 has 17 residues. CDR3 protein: CASSLRTSGRASETQYF. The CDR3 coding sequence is TGCGCCAGCAGCTTGCGGACTAGCGGGAGGGCCTCAGAGACCCAGTACTTC.

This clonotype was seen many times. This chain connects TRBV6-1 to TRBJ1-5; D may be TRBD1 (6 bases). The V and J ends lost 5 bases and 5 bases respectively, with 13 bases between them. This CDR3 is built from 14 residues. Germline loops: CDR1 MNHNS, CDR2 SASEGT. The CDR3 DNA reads TGTGCCAGCAGTTCCACAGGGTTCGATCAGCCCCAGCATTTT. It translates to CASSSTGFDQPQHF.

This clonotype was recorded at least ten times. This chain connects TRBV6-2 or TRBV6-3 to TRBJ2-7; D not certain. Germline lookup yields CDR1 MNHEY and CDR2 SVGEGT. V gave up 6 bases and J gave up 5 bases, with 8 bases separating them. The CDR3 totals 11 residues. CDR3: CASSPRNEQYF. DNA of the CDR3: TGTGCCAGCAGCCCCCGAAACGAGCAGTACTTC.

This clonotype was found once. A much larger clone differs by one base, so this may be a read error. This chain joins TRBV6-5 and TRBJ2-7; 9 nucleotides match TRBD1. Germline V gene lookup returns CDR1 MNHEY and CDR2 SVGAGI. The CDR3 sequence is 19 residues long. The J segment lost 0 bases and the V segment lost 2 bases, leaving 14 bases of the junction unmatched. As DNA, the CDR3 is TGTGCCAGCAGTTACCCCTGGACAGGGGCCCATATCAGCTCCTACGAGCAGTACTTC. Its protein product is CASSYPWTGAHISSYEQYF.

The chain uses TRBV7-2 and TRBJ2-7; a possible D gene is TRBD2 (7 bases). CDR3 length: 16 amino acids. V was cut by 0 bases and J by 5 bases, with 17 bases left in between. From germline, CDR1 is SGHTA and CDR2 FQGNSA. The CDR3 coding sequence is TGTGCCAGCAGCTTAGCCGGACTAGGGGGTGCAGACGAGCAGTACTTC. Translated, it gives CASSLAGLGGADEQYF. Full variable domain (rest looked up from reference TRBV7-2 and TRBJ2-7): GAGVSQSPSNKVTEKGKDVELRCDPISGHTALYWYRQSLGQGLEFLIYFQGNSAPDKSGLPSDRFSAERTGGSVSTLTIQRTQQEDSAVYLCASSLAGLGGADEQYFGPGTRLTVT.

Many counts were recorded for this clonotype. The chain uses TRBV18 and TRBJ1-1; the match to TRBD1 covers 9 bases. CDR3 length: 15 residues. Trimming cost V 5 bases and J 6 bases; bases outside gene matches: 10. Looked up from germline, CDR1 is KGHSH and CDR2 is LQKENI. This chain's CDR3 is CASSAGQGNSAEAFF. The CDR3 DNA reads TGTGCCAGCTCAGCGGGACAGGGCAATTCGGCTGAAGCTTTCTTT.

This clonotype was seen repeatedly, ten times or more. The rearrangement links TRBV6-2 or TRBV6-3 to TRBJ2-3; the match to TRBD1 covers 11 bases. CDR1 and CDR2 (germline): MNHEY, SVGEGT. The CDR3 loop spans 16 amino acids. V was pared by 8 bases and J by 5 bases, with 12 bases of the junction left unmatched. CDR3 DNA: TGTGCCAGCTTAAGCGAGGACAGGGGGCTTGGAGATACGCAGTATTTT. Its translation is CASLSEDRGLGDTQYF.

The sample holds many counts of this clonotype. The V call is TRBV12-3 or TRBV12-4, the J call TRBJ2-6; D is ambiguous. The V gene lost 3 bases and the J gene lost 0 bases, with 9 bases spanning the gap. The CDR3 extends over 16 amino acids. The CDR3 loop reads CASSFQEDSGANVLTF. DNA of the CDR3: TGTGCCAGCAGTTTCCAGGAAGACTCTGGGGCCAACGTCCTGACTTTC.

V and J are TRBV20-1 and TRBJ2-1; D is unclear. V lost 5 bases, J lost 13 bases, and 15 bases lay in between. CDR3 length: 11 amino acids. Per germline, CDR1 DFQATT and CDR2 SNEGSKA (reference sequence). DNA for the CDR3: TGCAGTGCTCCGCCCCACTCCACCCAGTTCTTC. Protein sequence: CSAPPHSTQFF.

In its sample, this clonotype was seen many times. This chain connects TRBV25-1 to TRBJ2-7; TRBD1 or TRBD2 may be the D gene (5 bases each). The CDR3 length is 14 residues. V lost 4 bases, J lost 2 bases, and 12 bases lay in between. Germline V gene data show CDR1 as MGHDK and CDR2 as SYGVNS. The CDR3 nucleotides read TGTGCCAGCAGTGCCGGGGACGCGACCTACGAGCAGTACTTC. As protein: CASSAGDATYEQYF.

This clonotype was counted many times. CDR3 DNA: TGTGCCAGCAGGGACAGTTTCTATGGCTACACCTTC. Its translation is CASRDSFYGYTF. The rearrangement uses TRBV6-1 and TRBJ1-2; possibly TRBD1 for D (6 bases). This CDR3 comprises 12 residues. Germline V gene data show CDR1 as MNHNS and CDR2 as SASEGT. The ends were cut back, 6 bases at V and 4 bases at J, with 9 bases in the middle.

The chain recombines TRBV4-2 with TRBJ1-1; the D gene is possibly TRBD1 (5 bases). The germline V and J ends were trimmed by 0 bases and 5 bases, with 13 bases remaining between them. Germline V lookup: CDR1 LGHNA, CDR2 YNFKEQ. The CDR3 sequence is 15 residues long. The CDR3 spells CASSQDPGVGTEAFF. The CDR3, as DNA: TGTGCCAGCAGCCAAGATCCGGGGGTAGGGACTGAAGCTTTCTTT.

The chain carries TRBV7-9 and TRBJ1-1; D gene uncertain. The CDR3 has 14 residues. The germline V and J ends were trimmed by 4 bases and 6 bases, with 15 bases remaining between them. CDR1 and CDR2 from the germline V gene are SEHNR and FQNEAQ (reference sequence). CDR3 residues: CASSSGFGWAEAFF. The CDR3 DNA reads TGTGCCAGCAGCTCTGGGTTTGGGTGGGCTGAAGCTTTCTTT.

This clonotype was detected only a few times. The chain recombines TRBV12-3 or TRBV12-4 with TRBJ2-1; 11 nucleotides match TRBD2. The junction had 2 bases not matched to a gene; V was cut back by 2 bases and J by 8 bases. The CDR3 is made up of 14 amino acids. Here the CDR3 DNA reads TGTGCCAGCAGTTTACTAGCGGGGGGACATGAGCAGTTCTTC. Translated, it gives CASSLLAGGHEQFF.

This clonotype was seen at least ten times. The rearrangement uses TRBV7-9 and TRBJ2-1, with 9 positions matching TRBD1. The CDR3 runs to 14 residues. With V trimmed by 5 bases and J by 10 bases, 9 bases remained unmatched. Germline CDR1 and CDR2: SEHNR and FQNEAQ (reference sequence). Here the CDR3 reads CASSLGQGLYEQFF. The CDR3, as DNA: TGTGCCAGCAGCCTCGGACAGGGGCTGTACGAGCAGTTCTTC.